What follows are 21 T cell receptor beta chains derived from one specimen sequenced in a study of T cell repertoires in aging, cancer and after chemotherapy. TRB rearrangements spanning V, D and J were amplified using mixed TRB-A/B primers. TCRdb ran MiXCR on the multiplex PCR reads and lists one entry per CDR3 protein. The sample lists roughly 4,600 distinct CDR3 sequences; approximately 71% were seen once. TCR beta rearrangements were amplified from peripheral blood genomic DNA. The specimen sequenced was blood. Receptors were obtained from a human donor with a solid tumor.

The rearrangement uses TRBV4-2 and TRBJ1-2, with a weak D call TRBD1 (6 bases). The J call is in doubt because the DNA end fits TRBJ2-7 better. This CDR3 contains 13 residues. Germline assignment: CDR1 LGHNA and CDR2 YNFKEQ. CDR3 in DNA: TGTGCCAGCAGTTTGGGGCTCAGGGGCGAGCAGTACTTC. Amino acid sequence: CASSLGLRGEQYF.

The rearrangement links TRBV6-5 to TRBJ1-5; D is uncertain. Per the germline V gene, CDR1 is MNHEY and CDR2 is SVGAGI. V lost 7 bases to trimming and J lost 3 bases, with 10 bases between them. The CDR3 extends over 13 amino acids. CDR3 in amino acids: CASMRTFNQPQHF. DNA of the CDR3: TGTGCCAGCATGAGGACTTTCAATCAGCCCCAGCATTTT.

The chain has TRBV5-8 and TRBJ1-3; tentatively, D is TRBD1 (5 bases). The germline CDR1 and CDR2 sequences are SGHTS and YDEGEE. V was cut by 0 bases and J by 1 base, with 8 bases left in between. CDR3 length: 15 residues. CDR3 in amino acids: CASSLAGASGNTIYF. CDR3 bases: TGTGCCAGCAGCTTGGCCGGGGCATCTGGAAACACCATATATTTT. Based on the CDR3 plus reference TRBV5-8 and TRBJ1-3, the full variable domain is EAGVTQSPTHLIKTRGQQATLRCSPISGHTSVYWYQQALGLGLQFLLWYDEGEERNRGNFPPRFSGRQFPNYSSELNVNALELEDSALYLCASSLAGASGNTIYFGEGSWLTVV.

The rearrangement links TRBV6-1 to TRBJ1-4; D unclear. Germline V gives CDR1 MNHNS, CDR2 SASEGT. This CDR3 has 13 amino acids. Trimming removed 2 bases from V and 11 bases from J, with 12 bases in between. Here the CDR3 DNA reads TGTGCCAGCAGTGAACCCGGCTCGAACAAACTGTTTTTT. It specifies CASSEPGSNKLFF.

CDR3 amino acids: CASSQASQGTEAFF. For the CDR3, the DNA is TGCGCCAGCAGCCAGGCCTCACAGGGAACTGAAGCTTTCTTT. The chain is built from TRBV4-3 and TRBJ1-1, with D tentatively TRBD1 (6 bases). CDR1 is LGHNA and CDR2 is YSLEER in the germline V gene. The CDR3 has 14 amino acids. Trimming took off 3 bases at V and 5 bases at J, with 13 bases between the two ends.

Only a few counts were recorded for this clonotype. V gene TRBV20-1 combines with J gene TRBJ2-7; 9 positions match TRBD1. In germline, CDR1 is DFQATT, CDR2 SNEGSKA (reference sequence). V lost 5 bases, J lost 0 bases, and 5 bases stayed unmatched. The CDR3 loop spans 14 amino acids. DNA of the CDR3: TGCAGTGCTGCCCGGGACAGGGCCTCCTACGAGCAGTACTTC. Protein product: CSAARDRASYEQYF.

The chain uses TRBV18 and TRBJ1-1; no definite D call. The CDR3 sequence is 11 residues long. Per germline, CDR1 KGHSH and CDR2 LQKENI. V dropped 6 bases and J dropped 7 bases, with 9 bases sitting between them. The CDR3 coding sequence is TGTGCCAGCTCCGTAGGGAATGAAGCTTTCTTT. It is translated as CASSVGNEAFF.

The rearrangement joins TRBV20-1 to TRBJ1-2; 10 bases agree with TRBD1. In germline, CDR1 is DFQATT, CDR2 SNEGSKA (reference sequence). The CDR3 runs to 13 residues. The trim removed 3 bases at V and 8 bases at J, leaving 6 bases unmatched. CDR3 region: CSARPGQGRGYTF. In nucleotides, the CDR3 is TGCAGTGCTAGGCCGGGACAGGGGAGAGGCTACACCTTC.

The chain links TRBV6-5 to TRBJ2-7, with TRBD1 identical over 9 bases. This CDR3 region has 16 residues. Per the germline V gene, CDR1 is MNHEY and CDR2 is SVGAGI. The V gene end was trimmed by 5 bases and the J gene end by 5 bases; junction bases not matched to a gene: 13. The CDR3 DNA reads TGTGCCAGCAGTAAAACAGGGGGCGGGCTGAAGAACGAGCAGTACTTC. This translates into CASSKTGGGLKNEQYF.

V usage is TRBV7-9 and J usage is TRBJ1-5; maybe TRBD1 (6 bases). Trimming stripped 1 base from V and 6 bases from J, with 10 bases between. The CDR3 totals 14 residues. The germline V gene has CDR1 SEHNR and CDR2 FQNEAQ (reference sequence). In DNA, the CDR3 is TGTGCCAGCAGCTTAGAAGGGGGGGGTCAGCCCCAGCATTTT. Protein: CASSLEGGGQPQHF. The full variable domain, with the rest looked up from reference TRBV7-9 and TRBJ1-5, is DTGVSQNPRHKITKRGQNVTFRCDPISEHNRLYWYRQTLGQGPEFLTYFQNEAQLEKSRLLSDRFSAERPKGSFSTLEIQRTEQGDSAMYLCASSLEGGGQPQHFGDGTRLSIL.

The CDR3 DNA is TGTGCCAGCCAGCGGGGGTCCTCCTACGAGCAGTACTTC. Translation gives CASQRGSSYEQYF. The chain joins TRBV6-2 or TRBV6-3 to TRBJ2-7, with 8 bases aligning to TRBD2. CDR3 length equals 13 residues. CDR1 MNHEY and CDR2 SVGEGT come from the germline V gene. Trimming cost V 8 bases and J 0 bases; bases outside gene matches: 3.

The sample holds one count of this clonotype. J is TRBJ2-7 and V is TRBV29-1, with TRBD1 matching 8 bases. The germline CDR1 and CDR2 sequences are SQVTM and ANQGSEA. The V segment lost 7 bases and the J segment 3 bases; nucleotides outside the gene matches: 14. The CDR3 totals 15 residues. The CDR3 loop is CSAGNRQGTVYEQYF. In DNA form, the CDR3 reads TGCAGCGCGGGGAATAGACAGGGGACTGTCTACGAGCAGTACTTC.

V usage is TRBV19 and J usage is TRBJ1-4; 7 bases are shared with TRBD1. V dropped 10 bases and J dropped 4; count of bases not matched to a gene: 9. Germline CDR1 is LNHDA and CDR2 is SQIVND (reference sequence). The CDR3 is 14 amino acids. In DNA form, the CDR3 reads TGTGCCACCACCCGGGACAGCCTTAATGAAAAACTGTTTTTT. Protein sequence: CATTRDSLNEKLFF.

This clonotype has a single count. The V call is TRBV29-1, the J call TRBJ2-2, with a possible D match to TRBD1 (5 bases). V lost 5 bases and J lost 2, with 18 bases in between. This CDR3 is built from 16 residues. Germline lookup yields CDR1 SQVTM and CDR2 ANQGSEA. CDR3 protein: CSVTAGKATNTGELFF. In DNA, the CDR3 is TGCAGCGTTACCGCAGGGAAAGCGACCAACACCGGGGAGCTGTTTTTT.

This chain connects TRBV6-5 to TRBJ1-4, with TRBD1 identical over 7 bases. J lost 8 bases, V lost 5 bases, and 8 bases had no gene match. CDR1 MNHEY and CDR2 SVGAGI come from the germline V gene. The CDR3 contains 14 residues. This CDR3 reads CASSATGAGEKLFF. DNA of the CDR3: TGTGCCAGCAGTGCCACAGGGGCGGGCGAAAAACTGTTTTTT.

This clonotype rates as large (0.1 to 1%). In DNA form, the CDR3 reads TGCAGCGCACACCGACAGGGACGGGACACTGAAGCTTTCTTT. Residues: CSAHRQGRDTEAFF. This sequence joins TRBV29-1 and TRBJ1-1, with TRBD1 identical over 7 bases. There are 14 residues in the CDR3. V was pared by 7 bases and J by 3 bases, with 11 bases of the junction left unmatched. The germline V gene encodes CDR1 SQVTM and CDR2 ANQGSEA.

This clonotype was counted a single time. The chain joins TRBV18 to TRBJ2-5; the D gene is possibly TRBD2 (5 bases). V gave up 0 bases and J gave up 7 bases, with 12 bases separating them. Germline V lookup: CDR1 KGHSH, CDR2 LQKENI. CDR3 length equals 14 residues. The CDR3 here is CASSPPSPGRTQYF. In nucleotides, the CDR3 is TGTGCCAGCTCACCACCGTCCCCGGGAAGGACCCAGTACTTC.

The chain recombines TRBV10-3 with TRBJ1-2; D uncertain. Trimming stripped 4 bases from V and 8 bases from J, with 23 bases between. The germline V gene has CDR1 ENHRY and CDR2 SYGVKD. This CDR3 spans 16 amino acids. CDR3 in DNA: TGTGCCATCAGTGGCGGGTCGGTACGGTTCCGCCCGGGCTACACCTTC. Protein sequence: CAISGGSVRFRPGYTF.

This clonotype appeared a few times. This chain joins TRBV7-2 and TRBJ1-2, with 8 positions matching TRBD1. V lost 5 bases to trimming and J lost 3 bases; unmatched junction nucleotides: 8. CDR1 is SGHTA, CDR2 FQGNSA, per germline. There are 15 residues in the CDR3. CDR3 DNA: TGTGCCAGCAGCCAACTCCGGACAGGGTACTATGGCTACACCTTC. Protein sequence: CASSQLRTGYYGYTF.

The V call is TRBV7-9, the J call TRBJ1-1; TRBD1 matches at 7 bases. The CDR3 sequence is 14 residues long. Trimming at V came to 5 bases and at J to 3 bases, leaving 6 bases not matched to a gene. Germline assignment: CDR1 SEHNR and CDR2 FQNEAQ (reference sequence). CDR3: CASSQRQGHTEAFF. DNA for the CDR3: TGTGCCAGCAGCCAAAGACAGGGCCACACTGAAGCTTTCTTT. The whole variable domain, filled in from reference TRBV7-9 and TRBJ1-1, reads DTGVSQNPRHKITKRGQNVTFRCDPISEHNRLYWYRQTLGQGPEFLTYFQNEAQLEKSRLLSDRFSAERPKGSFSTLEIQRTEQGDSAMYLCASSQRQGHTEAFFGQGTRLTVV.

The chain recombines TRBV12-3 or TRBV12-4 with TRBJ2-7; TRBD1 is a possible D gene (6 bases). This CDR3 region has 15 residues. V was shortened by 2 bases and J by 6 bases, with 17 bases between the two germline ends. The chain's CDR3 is CASSLSRGPLSEQYF. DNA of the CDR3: TGTGCCAGCAGTTTATCCAGGGGACCCTTGAGCGAGCAGTACTTC.